Listed here are 26 T cell receptor delta chains from one sample, sequenced in a study of gamma-delta chains in newborns, infants, children. With CATT, TCRdb re-called clones from the reads. The table has about 4,000 delta-chain clones, approximately 44% seen once; the top ten hold approximately 9%. Sample: blood, taken at week 6. The receptors stem from a child who was a newborn, infant or young child, either healthy, febrile or measles-vaccinated (not recorded which).

The chain employs TRDV1 and TRDJ1, with 7 positions matching TRDD3. The CDR3 covers 21 residues. Germline values: CDR1 TSWWSYY, CDR2 QGS. J lost 7 bases, V lost 2 bases, and 28 bases had no gene match. The CDR3 DNA is TGTGCTCTTGGGGAAATCCGGACTGGGGATAATACCCACCCCTATAAGGGTAAACTCATCTTT. This sequence encodes CALGEIRTGDNTHPYKGKLIF.

Comments on this clone: A much larger clone differs from this one at a single base, so this may be a read error. The rearrangement joins TRDV2 to TRDJ1, with TRDD3 identical over 13 bases. CDR3 size: 18 residues. V dropped 2 bases and J dropped 4; count of bases not matched to a gene: 12. In germline, CDR1 is GEAIGNYY, CDR2 EKD. Written as DNA, the CDR3 is TGTGCCTGTGACAGCCTGGTTACTGGGGGATACGCCCTCGATAAACTCATCTTT. Amino acids: CACDSLVTGGYALDKLIF.

The chain recombines TRDV3 with TRDJ1; D is tentatively TRDD2 or TRDD3 (8 bases each). Germline values: CDR1 TVYSNPD, CDR2 GDNSRS (reference sequence). This CDR3 has 21 amino acids. Trimming left V 4 bases short and J 1 base short, with 37 bases between. CDR3 coding DNA: TGTGCCTCCCCGGAAGAGCCTTCCTATCGACGGTTCTGGGGGACCACCGATAAACTCATCTTT. This codes for CASPEEPSYRRFWGTTDKLIF. Combining the CDR3 with reference TRDV3 and TRDJ1 gives the whole variable domain CDKVTQSSPDQTVASGSEVVLLCTYDTVYSNPDLFWYRIRPDYSFQFVFYGDNSRSEGADFTQGRFSVKHILTQKAFHLVISPVRTEDSATYYCASPEEPSYRRFWGTTDKLIFGKGTRVTVEP.

By its share, this clone is large. The V call is TRDV2, the J call TRDJ3; D gene uncertain. The germline gives CDR1 GEAIGNYY, CDR2 EKD. Trimming took 3 bases from V and 0 from J, leaving 14 bases between them. The CDR3 is 18 amino acids. This CDR3 reads CACDPVLPSSWDTRQMFF. In DNA, the CDR3 is TGTGCCTGTGACCCTGTACTCCCAAGCTCCTGGGACACCCGACAGATGTTTTTC.

This clone occurred a few times. This chain joins TRDV1 and TRDJ1, with 13 bases identical to TRDD3. The germline V gene encodes CDR1 TSWWSYY and CDR2 QGS. The J segment lost 2 bases and the V segment lost 0 bases, leaving 27 bases of the junction unmatched. The CDR3 length is 25 residues. CDR3 in DNA: TGTGCTCTTGGGGAACTTAGTCCAACTCTCTCCCCTACTGGGGGATACGGAACCGGGACCGATAAACTCATCTTT. Protein product: CALGELSPTLSPTGGYGTGTDKLIF.

This clone was recorded a few times. This probably arose from a read error, given a far larger clone one base away. In DNA form, the CDR3 reads TGTGCCTTTAGCGTACCGTTAGTTATCTCCGATAAACTCATCTTT. Translating gives CAFSVPLVISDKLIF. The chain carries TRDV3 and TRDJ1; D ambiguous. V lost 0 bases to trimming and J lost 3 bases, with 17 bases between them. This CDR3 has 15 residues. Looked up from germline, CDR1 is TVYSNPD and CDR2 is GDNSRS (reference sequence).

This clone was counted a few times. V and J are TRDV1 and TRDJ1, with TRDD2 identical over 7 bases. Germline V lookup: CDR1 TSWWSYY, CDR2 QGS. Trimming took 1 base from V and 0 from J; bases not matched to a gene: 17. The CDR3 consists of 20 residues. This chain's CDR3 is CALGEPDPSFESGYTDKLIF. In DNA form, the CDR3 reads TGTGCTCTTGGGGAACCGGACCCTTCCTTCGAATCGGGGTACACCGATAAACTCATCTTT.

The chain links TRDV2 to TRDJ1; 12 nucleotides line up with TRDD3. Germline V gene lookup returns CDR1 GEAIGNYY and CDR2 EKD. The J segment lost 5 bases and the V segment lost 3 bases, leaving 6 bases of the junction unmatched. The CDR3 is 15 residues long. CDR3 sequence: CACDELGDTRDKLIF. CDR3 DNA sequence: TGTGCCTGTGACGAACTGGGGGATACTCGGGATAAACTCATCTTT.

Regarding this clone: This may come from a read error, since a much larger clone is one base off. The chain has TRDV2 and TRDJ3; D might be TRDD3 (5 bases). CDR3 length: 19 amino acids. CDR1 is GEAIGNYY and CDR2 is EKD in the germline V gene. V was clipped by 0 bases and J by 0 bases, with 14 bases between them. The CDR3 loop is CACDTAGAHSSWDTRQMFF. CDR3 coding DNA: TGTGCCTGTGACACCGCGGGGGCCCATTCCTCCTGGGACACCCGACAGATGTTTTTC.

This clone came up a few times. This specimen includes other DNA sequences encoding the same CDR3. This chain connects TRDV2 to TRDJ1; perhaps TRDD3 as D (6 bases). CDR3 length equals 17 residues. V gave up 0 bases and J gave up 0 bases, with 16 bases separating them. CDR1 and CDR2 (germline): GEAIGNYY, EKD. As DNA, the CDR3 is TGTGCCTGTGACACCTTACTGGGAGATAAGGACACCGATAAACTCATCTTT. Its protein product is CACDTLLGDKDTDKLIF.

Only one count was recorded for this clone. This may come from a read error, since a much larger clone is one base off. This chain joins TRDV2 and TRDJ3; no firm D call. This CDR3 has 18 residues. Germline loops: CDR1 GEAIGNYY, CDR2 EKD. CDR3 protein: CARDPVLPSSWDTRQMFF. In DNA, the CDR3 is TGTGCCCGTGACCCTGTACTCCCAAGCTCCTGGGACACCCGACAGATGTTTTTC.

In regard to this clone: Possible read error: a much larger clone is one base away. The chain joins TRDV2 to TRDJ3; the match to TRDD3 covers 9 bases. This CDR3 contains 20 residues. J lost 3 bases, V lost 0 bases, and 11 bases had no gene match. CDR1 and CDR2 (germline): GEAIGNYY, EKD. CDR3 nucleotides: TGTGCCTGTGACACCGGGGGACTGGGGGACCGCTTCTGGGACACCCGACAGATGTTTTTC. Protein sequence: CACDTGGLGDRFWDTRQMFF.

Concerning this clone: A single base separates this from a much larger clone, so it may be a read error. J is TRDJ2 and V is TRDV2, with 8 bases matching TRDD3. The V and J ends lost 5 bases and 1 base, in that order; junction bases with no gene match: 14. This CDR3 has 18 amino acids. Per the germline V gene, CDR1 is GEAIGNYY and CDR2 is EKD. The CDR3 reads CACVTLGGGPYLTAQLFF. The CDR3 coding sequence is TGTGCCTGTGTCACACTGGGGGGGGGACCTTATTTGACAGCACAACTCTTCTTT.

J is TRDJ1 and V is TRDV2; 7 positions agree with TRDD3. From germline, CDR1 is GEAIGNYY and CDR2 EKD. J was trimmed by 3 bases and V by 3 bases; bases with no gene match: 21. This CDR3 has 19 amino acids. CDR3 bases: TGTGCCTGTGACCCGGTTTCGGGTGGGGGAAAGAGTTATTCCGATAAACTCATCTTT. This gives the protein CACDPVSGGGKSYSDKLIF.

The gene calls are TRDV3 and TRDJ1, with TRDD3 matching 8 bases. The junction had 27 bases not matched to a gene; V was cut back by 4 bases and J by 2 bases. The CDR3 loop spans 20 amino acids. Germline CDR1 reads TVYSNPD; CDR2 reads GDNSRS (reference sequence). The CDR3 bases are TGTGCCTCTCGTGGCTACGTCATGCCTGAGGGGGATATTACTACCGATAAACTCATCTTT. It encodes CASRGYVMPEGDITTDKLIF.

The chain links TRDV1 to TRDJ1; 11 bases fit TRDD3. The trim removed 3 bases at V and 7 bases at J, leaving 19 bases unmatched. The CDR3 is 19 residues long. CDR1 and CDR2 (germline): TSWWSYY, QGS. CDR3 nucleotides: TGTGCTCTTGGGGAGCCCCGGGGCCTCAAGATACTGGGGGATATTAAACTCATCTTT. Translating gives CALGEPRGLKILGDIKLIF.

The J gene is TRDJ1, the V gene TRDV1; 7 positions match TRDD3. There are 18 residues in the CDR3. Looked up from germline, CDR1 is TSWWSYY and CDR2 is QGS. The V and J ends lost 4 bases and 2 bases, in that order; junction bases with no gene match: 16. The CDR3 here is CALGGNSTYWGVTDKLIF. DNA of the CDR3: TGTGCTCTTGGGGGGAATTCTACGTACTGGGGTGTTACCGATAAACTCATCTTT.

On this clone itself: A much bigger clone sits one base away, suggesting this may be a read error. At the DNA level, this CDR3 is encoded by other sequences in the same sample as well. V gene TRDV1 combines with J gene TRDJ1; D is possibly TRDD3 (6 bases). Germline V gives CDR1 TSWWSYY, CDR2 QGS. There are 18 residues in the CDR3. The CDR3 loop is CALGELRGAYWVTDKLIF. CDR3 nucleotide sequence: TGTGCTCTTGGGGAACTAAGGGGGGCGTACTGGGTCACCGATAAGCTCATCTTT.

This clone appeared a few times. Different DNA sequences within this sample yield the same CDR3. This chain links TRDV3 with TRDJ3; 8 bases align to TRDD2. The CDR3 covers 17 residues. J was trimmed by 2 bases and V by 4 bases; bases with no gene match: 10. Germline values: CDR1 TVYSNPD, CDR2 GDNSRS (reference sequence). Here the CDR3 reads CASASYSSPWDTRQMFF. In DNA form, the CDR3 reads TGTGCCTCCGCTTCCTACTCCTCTCCCTGGGACACCCGACAGATGTTTTTC.

Sample share makes this clone medium-sized. The chain joins TRDV2 to TRDJ1, with 13 bases that match TRDD3. Germline lookup yields CDR1 GEAIGNYY and CDR2 EKD. The CDR3 covers 22 residues. The V gene end was trimmed by 3 bases and the J gene end by 0 bases; junction bases not matched to a gene: 21. The CDR3 loop reads CACDPSYPRTGGYAQYTDKLIF. The CDR3 coding sequence is TGTGCCTGTGACCCTTCCTACCCTCGTACTGGGGGATACGCTCAGTACACCGATAAACTCATCTTT.

The chain uses TRDV2 and TRDJ3; 8 positions match TRDD3. Germline V gene data show CDR1 as GEAIGNYY and CDR2 as EKD. With 0 bases clipped from V and 0 bases from J, the junction kept 9 bases outside the gene matches. The CDR3 sequence is 20 residues long. This chain's CDR3 is CACDTVLGGEDSWDTRQMFF. The CDR3 DNA reads TGTGCCTGTGACACCGTACTGGGGGGCGAAGACTCCTGGGACACCCGACAGATGTTTTTC.

The sample holds a few counts of this clone. The rearrangement joins TRDV2 to TRDJ3, with 12 bases lining up with TRDD3. V lost 0 bases and J lost 1; bases outside the gene matches: 6. This CDR3 spans 20 amino acids. Germline V gene data show CDR1 as GEAIGNYY and CDR2 as EKD. The DNA of the CDR3 is TGTGCCTGTGACACCGTACTGGGGGATACAGGGTCCTGGGACACCCGACAGATGTTTTTC. It yields the protein CACDTVLGDTGSWDTRQMFF.

Note on this clone: Distinct nucleotide sequences in the sample also encode this CDR3. V gene TRDV2 combines with J gene TRDJ3, with 10 bases lining up with TRDD3. The germline gives CDR1 GEAIGNYY, CDR2 EKD. This CDR3 has 19 residues. J lost 0 bases, V lost 1 base, and 5 bases had no gene match. This CDR3 is CACDTGGYHSSWDTRQMFF. In DNA, the CDR3 is TGTGCCTGTGACACTGGGGGATACCACAGCTCCTGGGACACCCGACAGATGTTTTTC.

This clone was seen more than once but under ten times. The V call is TRDV1, the J call TRDJ1; 10 positions agree with TRDD3. After removal of 0 bases from V and 0 bases from J, the junction contained 25 bases not matched to a gene. The CDR3 spans 24 residues. CDR1 and CDR2 (germline): TSWWSYY, QGS. CDR3 in amino acids: CALGELLRDTRPMWGIPYTDKLIF. Written as DNA, the CDR3 is TGTGCTCTTGGGGAACTCCTTAGGGACACAAGGCCTATGTGGGGGATACCGTACACCGATAAACTCATCTTT.

Concerning this clone: This could be a read error, since a much larger clone is one nucleotide away. The V call is TRDV1, the J call TRDJ2; no clear D gene. This CDR3 comprises 18 residues. Germline assignment: CDR1 TSWWSYY and CDR2 QGS. CDR3 in amino acids: CALGELRETRFLTAPLFF. DNA for the CDR3: TGTGCTCTTGGGGAACTCAGGGAAACCCGCTTTTTGACAGCACCACTCTTCTTT.

This clone is labeled as medium-sized. The same CDR3 can be traced to other DNA sequences in this sample. This sequence joins TRDV2 and TRDJ1; possible D gene TRDD3, 5 bases. Trimming left V 3 bases short and J 0 bases short, with 25 bases between. This CDR3 has 19 residues. Germline values: CDR1 GEAIGNYY, CDR2 EKD. The chain's CDR3 is CACDLIRRWGTSYTDKLIF. The CDR3 nucleotides read TGTGCCTGTGACTTAATACGGAGGTGGGGCACTTCGTACACCGATAAACTCATCTTT.